This entry concerns a single T cell receptor (beta chain). Its target is unknown. Both 60 Vbeta primers and 13 Jbeta primers went into the PCR. The data were produced by immunoSEQ multiplex PCR, yet TCRdb's version contains in-frame clones alone and is incomplete. The sample lists 75,000 to 95,000 clones; about two thirds were seen once. Germline CDR1 LNHDA, CDR2 SQIVND (reference sequence). Trimming removed 6 bases from V and 3 bases from J, with 11 bases in between. The CDR3 loop spans 13 amino acids. These data originate in a study of cytomegalovirus exposure and HLA in healthy donors. Study-level findings and limits: The study labeled more than 150 TCR beta chains cytomegalovirus-associated.

Sequencing was performed on PBMCs. This chain joins TRBV19 and TRBJ1-1; unclear D gene. This sequence originates from a woman aged 50 to 60 in good health and CMV-seropositive. The CDR3: CASRFDIYTEAFF. CDR3 DNA: TGTGCCAGTAGGTTCGACATTTACACTGAAGCTTTCTTT.